A single sample is the source of the 22 T cell receptor beta chains below, sequenced in a study of OX40 agonist ivuxolimab in advanced cancers. The library was generated by the immunoSEQ multiplex PCR assay. Sourced from immuneACCESS, this table was stored by TCRdb with only in-frame sequences that have V and J called. A share of the clones is absent; for the studies checked, an unresolved V gene accounts for under half, and the remainder has no known explanation. In this sample the table shows 36,000 or so clones, approximately 78% of which occur a single time. About a fifth of the sample goes to the ten largest clones. The specimen was CD4+ or CD8+ T cells sorted from blood, collected in a trial of the OX40 agonist ivuxolimab. These receptors all stem from an adult with an advanced solid tumor such as melanoma, head and neck, liver or kidney cancer.

The chain carries TRBV28 and TRBJ1-2; D ambiguous. V was pared by 3 bases and J by 5 bases, with 7 bases between. The CDR3 sequence is 12 residues long. Germline CDR1 MDHEN, CDR2 SYDVKM. The CDR3 reads CASSFQEYGYTF. For the CDR3, the DNA is TGTGCCAGCAGTTTTCAGGAATATGGCTACACCTTC.

The rearrangement joins TRBV28 to TRBJ1-4; D is unresolved. This CDR3 comprises 15 residues. The germline CDR1 and CDR2 sequences are MDHEN and SYDVKM. Trimming took 2 bases from V and 10 from J, leaving 17 bases between them. The CDR3 nucleotides are TGTGCCAGCAGTTTACGACCGGTCGCGACCGGAAAACTGTTTTTT. This encodes CASSLRPVATGKLFF.

This chain links TRBV28 with TRBJ2-1; TRBD2 aligns across 9 bases. This CDR3 comprises 15 residues. CDR1 and CDR2 from the germline V gene are MDHEN and SYDVKM. Trimming cost V 2 bases and J 8 bases; bases outside gene matches: 7. The CDR3 spells CASSLAGGTIYEQFF. DNA of the CDR3: TGTGCCAGCAGTTTAGCGGGGGGGACTATATATGAGCAGTTCTTC. The whole variable domain, filled in from reference TRBV28 and TRBJ2-1, reads DVKVTQSSRYLVKRTGEKVFLECVQDMDHENMFWYRQDPGLGLRLIYFSYDVKMKEKGDIPEGYSVSREKKERFSLILESASTNQTSMYLCASSLAGGTIYEQFFGPGTRLTVL.

As DNA, the CDR3 is TGTGCCAGCAGTTCAGGGCGGGGAACCACCGGGGAGCTGTTTTTT. Its protein product is CASSSGRGTTGELFF. The chain uses TRBV6-5 and TRBJ2-2, with D possibly being TRBD2 (6 bases). This CDR3 has 15 amino acids. Germline V gene sequence: CDR1 MNHEY, CDR2 SVGAGI. V shed 4 bases and J shed 4 bases, with 13 bases lying between them.

The genes are TRBV7-6 and TRBJ2-7; D is uncertain. CDR1 is SGHVS, CDR2 FNYEAQ, per germline. V was shortened by 5 bases and J by 0 bases, with 11 bases between the two germline ends. The CDR3 spans 14 residues. The CDR3 sequence is CASSMTLGSYEQYF. The CDR3 nucleotides are TGTGCCAGCAGCATGACTCTAGGCTCCTACGAGCAGTACTTC.

V is TRBV4-1 and J is TRBJ2-1; no definite D call. This CDR3 region has 17 residues. V was shortened by 1 base and J by 5 bases, with 18 bases between the two germline ends. CDR1 and CDR2 from the germline V gene are MGHRA and YSYEKL. The DNA of the CDR3 is TGCGCCAGCAGCCAAGCGGTCGCAGCATCGGGTCACAATGAGCAGTTCTTC. This translates into CASSQAVAASGHNEQFF.

This clone appeared a single time. CDR3 residues: CASSSVFEGGVDTQYF. CDR3 DNA: TGCGCCAGCAGCTCCGTCTTTGAGGGAGGGGTGGATACGCAGTATTTT. The chain joins TRBV5-1 to TRBJ2-3; the match to TRBD2 covers 7 bases. The CDR3 loop spans 16 amino acids. Germline V lookup: CDR1 SGHRS, CDR2 YFSETQ. V dropped 3 bases and J dropped 6; count of bases not matched to a gene: 13.

This clone has just one count. The rearrangement links TRBV18 to TRBJ1-5; 7 positions match TRBD1. The junction had 9 bases not matched to a gene; V was cut back by 5 bases and J by 5 bases. Germline CDR1 is KGHSH and CDR2 is LQKENI. The CDR3 contains 15 residues. CDR3 bases: TGTGCCAGCTCATTGGAGGGACAGTGGGATCAGCCCCAGCATTTT. This encodes CASSLEGQWDQPQHF.

CDR3 in amino acids: CASSPRQGYNEQFF. The DNA of the CDR3 is TGTGCCAGCAGCCCCCGGCAGGGGTACAATGAGCAGTTCTTC. V is TRBV7-9 and J is TRBJ2-1; a possible D gene is TRBD1 (6 bases). V was pared by 5 bases and J by 4 bases, with 12 bases between. The V gene's germline CDR1 is SEHNR and CDR2 FQNEAQ (reference sequence). This CDR3 is built from 14 residues. The full variable domain, with the rest looked up from reference TRBV7-9 and TRBJ2-1, is DTGVSQNPRHKITKRGQNVTFRCDPISEHNRLYWYRQTLGQGPEFLTYFQNEAQLEKSRLLSDRFSAERPKGSFSTLEIQRTEQGDSAMYLCASSPRQGYNEQFFGPGTRLTVL.

J is TRBJ2-2 and V is TRBV4-1; TRBD2 might be the D (5 bases). In germline, CDR1 is MGHRA, CDR2 YSYEKL. CDR3 length: 15 residues. V lost 0 bases to trimming and J lost 7 bases, with 12 bases between them. The CDR3 reads CASSQERLAGGELFF. DNA for the CDR3: TGCGCCAGCAGCCAAGAAAGGCTAGCTGGCGGGGAGCTGTTTTTT.

This clone was seen a single time. The chain has TRBV7-2 and TRBJ2-3, with unresolved D. Germline V gene sequence: CDR1 SGHTA, CDR2 FQGNSA. Trimming cost V 3 bases and J 5 bases, with 6 bases left between them. CDR3 length: 12 residues. Here the CDR3 DNA reads TGTGCCAGCAGCTTGCTTGGAGATACGCAGTATTTT. It translates to CASSLLGDTQYF. The full variable domain, completed using reference TRBV7-2 and TRBJ2-3, is GAGVSQSPSNKVTEKGKDVELRCDPISGHTALYWYRQSLGQGLEFLIYFQGNSAPDKSGLPSDRFSAERTGGSVSTLTIQRTQQEDSAVYLCASSLLGDTQYFGPGTRLTVL.

This clone has a handful of counts. This chain uses TRBV18 with TRBJ2-7, with 8 bases matching TRBD2. Germline lookup yields CDR1 KGHSH and CDR2 LQKENI. The CDR3 loop spans 14 amino acids. J lost 6 bases, V lost 6 bases, and 10 bases had no gene match. CDR3 residues: CASSPGLAHGEQYF. The CDR3 DNA is TGTGCCAGCTCCCCCGGACTAGCTCACGGCGAGCAGTACTTC. Supplemented by reference TRBV18 and TRBJ2-7, the full variable domain reads NAGVMQNPRHLVRRRGQEARLRCSPMKGHSHVYWYRQLPEEGLKFMVYLQKENIIDESGMPKERFSAEFPKEGPSILRIQQVVRGDSAAYFCASSPGLAHGEQYFGPGTRLTVT.

This clone has only a few counts. V gene TRBV30 combines with J gene TRBJ1-1, with no clear D. This CDR3 is built from 14 residues. Germline V lookup: CDR1 GTSNPN, CDR2 SVGIG (reference sequence). Trimming left V 3 bases short and J 2 bases short, with 13 bases between. CDR3: CAWRTRRGNTEAFF. CDR3 nucleotides: TGTGCCTGGAGAACAAGGCGGGGAAACACTGAAGCTTTCTTT.

This rearrangement joins TRBV9 to TRBJ2-7; 10 bases agree with TRBD1. From germline, CDR1 is SGDLS and CDR2 YYNGEE. The CDR3 loop spans 15 amino acids. Trimming removed 2 bases from V and 6 bases from J; junction bases left unmatched: 8. In DNA form, the CDR3 reads TGTGCCAGCAGCGTCTGGCGGGACAGGGGTGGCGAGCAGTACTTC. It specifies CASSVWRDRGGEQYF.

The chain links TRBV4-1 to TRBJ1-4, with 10 positions matching TRBD1. Looked up from germline, CDR1 is MGHRA and CDR2 is YSYEKL. The CDR3 length is 18 residues. V gave up 3 bases and J gave up 3 bases; unmatched junction bases: 10. The chain's CDR3 is CASSHDRGLRIANEKLFF. The CDR3 DNA sequence: TGCGCCAGCAGCCATGACAGGGGGCTTCGAATAGCTAATGAAAAACTGTTTTTT.

The chain joins TRBV23-1 to TRBJ2-7; D not resolved. TRBV23-1 is an ORF, with its function uncertain. Trimming took 6 bases from V and 3 from J, leaving 6 bases between them. The CDR3 loop spans 11 amino acids. The CDR3 is CASRENYEQYF. DNA of the CDR3: TGCGCCAGCAGGGAAAACTACGAGCAGTACTTC.

The chain has TRBV9 and TRBJ2-2, with a tentative D call TRBD2 (6 bases). Germline CDR1 is SGDLS and CDR2 is YYNGEE. V lost 4 bases and J 8 bases, leaving 24 bases between the germline ends. The CDR3 totals 17 residues. This chain's CDR3 is CASSPMARDSKTGELFF. Here the CDR3 DNA reads TGTGCCAGCAGCCCTATGGCCCGGGACTCAAAGACGGGGGAGCTGTTTTTT.

The CDR3 spells CASSFPLGKATTDTQYF. CDR3 bases: TGTGCCAGCAGTTTCCCCCTAGGGAAGGCGACCACAGATACGCAGTATTTT. This chain joins TRBV28 and TRBJ2-3; the D is unclear. The CDR3 length is 17 residues. Trimming shortened V by 3 bases and J by 2 bases, and 18 bases separated the two germline ends. Germline CDR1 and CDR2: MDHEN and SYDVKM.

This clone appeared a single time. Germline is not matched at one junction end, which may reflect a read error. Other DNA sequences in this sample translate to the same CDR3. The chain joins TRBV5-1 to TRBJ1-2, with D maybe TRBD1 (6 bases). The CDR3 is 14 amino acids. The germline V gene has CDR1 SGHRS and CDR2 YFSETQ. CDR3 amino acids: CASSLGGPGYGYTF. The CDR3 DNA is TGTGCCAGCAGCTTGGGGGGGCCCGGCTATGGCTACACCTTC. Full variable domain (rest looked up from reference TRBV5-1 and TRBJ1-2): KAGVTQTPRYLIKTRGQQVTLSCSPISGHRSVSWYQQTPGQGLQFLFEYFSETQRNKGNFPGRFSGRQFSNSRSEMNVSTLELGDSALYLCASSLGGPGYGYTFGSGTRLTVV.

This clone was observed once. The chain joins TRBV5-1 to TRBJ2-5; D could derive from TRBD1 or TRBD2 (5 bases each). Trimming left V 1 base short and J 4 bases short, with 11 bases between. The CDR3 totals 14 residues. The germline gives CDR1 SGHRS, CDR2 YFSETQ. The CDR3 protein is CASSLLQAGETQYF. The CDR3 DNA follows: TGCGCCAGCAGCTTGTTACAGGCGGGAGAGACCCAGTACTTC.

The chain uses TRBV11-2 and TRBJ1-1; TRBD1 matches at 8 bases. Trimming at V came to 3 bases and at J to 2 bases, leaving 8 bases not matched to a gene. This CDR3 region has 16 residues. Germline V gene sequence: CDR1 SGHAT, CDR2 FQNNGV. The CDR3 DNA follows: TGTGCCAGCAGCTTCACAGCTGGACAGGGCAACACTGAAGCTTTCTTT. It specifies CASSFTAGQGNTEAFF. Full variable domain (missing parts from reference TRBV11-2 and TRBJ1-1): EAGVAQSPRYKIIEKRQSVAFWCNPISGHATLYWYQQILGQGPKLLIQFQNNGVVDDSQLPKDRFSAERLKGVDSTLKIQPAKLEDSAVYLCASSFTAGQGNTEAFFGQGTRLTVV.

This clone appeared a few times. The chain is built from TRBV10-1 and TRBJ1-2; D not resolved. The germline V and J ends were trimmed by 8 bases and 4 bases, with 17 bases remaining between them. The CDR3 contains 14 residues. In germline, CDR1 is WNHNN, CDR2 SYGVQD (reference sequence). DNA for the CDR3: TGCGCCAGCCCAGTCACCGGTAACCGCTATGGCTACACCTTC. Amino acids: CASPVTGNRYGYTF.